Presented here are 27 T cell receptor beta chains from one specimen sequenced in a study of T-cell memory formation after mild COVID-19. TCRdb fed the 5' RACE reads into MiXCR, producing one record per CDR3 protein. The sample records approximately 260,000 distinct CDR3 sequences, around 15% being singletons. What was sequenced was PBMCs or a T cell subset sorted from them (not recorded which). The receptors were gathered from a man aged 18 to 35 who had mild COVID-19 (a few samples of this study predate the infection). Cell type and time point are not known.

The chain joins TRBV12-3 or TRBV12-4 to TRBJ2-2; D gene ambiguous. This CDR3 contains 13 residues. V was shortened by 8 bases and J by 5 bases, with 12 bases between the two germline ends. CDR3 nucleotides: TGTGCCAGCGGTGGAAGGCCGACCGGGGAGCTGTTTTTT. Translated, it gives CASGGRPTGELFF.

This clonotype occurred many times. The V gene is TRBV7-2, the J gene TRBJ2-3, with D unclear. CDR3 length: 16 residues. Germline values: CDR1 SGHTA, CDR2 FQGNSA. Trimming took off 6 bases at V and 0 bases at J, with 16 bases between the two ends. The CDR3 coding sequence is TGTGCCAGCAGTCAAGGTGGCCACCTGAGCACAGATACGCAGTATTTT. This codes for CASSQGGHLSTDTQYF.

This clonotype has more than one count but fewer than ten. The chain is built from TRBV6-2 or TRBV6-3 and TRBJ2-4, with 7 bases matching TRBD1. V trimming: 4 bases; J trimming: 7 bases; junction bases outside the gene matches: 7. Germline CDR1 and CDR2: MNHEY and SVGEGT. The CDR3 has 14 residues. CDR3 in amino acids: CASSSNRGLNIQYF. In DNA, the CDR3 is TGTGCCAGCAGTTCGAACAGGGGTTTGAACATTCAGTACTTC.

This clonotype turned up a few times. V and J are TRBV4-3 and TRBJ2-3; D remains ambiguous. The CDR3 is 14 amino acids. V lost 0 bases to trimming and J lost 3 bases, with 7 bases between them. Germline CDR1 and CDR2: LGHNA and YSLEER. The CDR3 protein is CASSQDLPTDTQYF. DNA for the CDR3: TGCGCCAGCAGCCAAGATCTCCCGACAGATACGCAGTATTTT.

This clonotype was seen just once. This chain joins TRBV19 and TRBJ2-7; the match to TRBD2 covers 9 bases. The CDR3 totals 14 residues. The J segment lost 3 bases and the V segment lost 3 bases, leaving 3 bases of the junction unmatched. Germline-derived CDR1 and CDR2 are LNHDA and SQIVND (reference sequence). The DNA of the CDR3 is TGTGCCAGTAGTATGAAGCGGGGGGTCTACGAGCAGTACTTC. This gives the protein CASSMKRGVYEQYF.

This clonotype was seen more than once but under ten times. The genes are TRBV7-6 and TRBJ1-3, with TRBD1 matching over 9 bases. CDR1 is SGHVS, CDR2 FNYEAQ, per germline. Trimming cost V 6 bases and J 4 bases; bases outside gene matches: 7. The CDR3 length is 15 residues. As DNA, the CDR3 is TGTGCCAGCAGTCAACAGGGGGCAGAAGGAAACACCATATATTTT. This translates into CASSQQGAEGNTIYF. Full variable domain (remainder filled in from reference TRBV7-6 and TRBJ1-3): GAGVSQSPRYKVTKRGQDVALRCDPISGHVSLYWYRQALGQGPEFLTYFNYEAQQDKSGLPNDRFSAERPEGSISTLTIQRTEQRDSAMYRCASSQQGAEGNTIYFGEGSWLTVV.

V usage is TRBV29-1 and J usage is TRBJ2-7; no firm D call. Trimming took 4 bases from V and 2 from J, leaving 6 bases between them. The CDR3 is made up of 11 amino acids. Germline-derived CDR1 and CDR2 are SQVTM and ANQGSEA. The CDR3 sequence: CSVGSTYEQYV. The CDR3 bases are TGCAGCGTTGGCAGTACCTACGAGCAGTACGTC.

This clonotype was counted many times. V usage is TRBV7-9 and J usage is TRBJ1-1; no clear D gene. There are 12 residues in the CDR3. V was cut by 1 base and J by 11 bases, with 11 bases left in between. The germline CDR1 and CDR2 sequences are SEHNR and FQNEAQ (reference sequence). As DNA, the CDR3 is TGTGCCAGCAGCTTAGGGGGTCTTCGGGCTTTCTTT. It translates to CASSLGGLRAFF.

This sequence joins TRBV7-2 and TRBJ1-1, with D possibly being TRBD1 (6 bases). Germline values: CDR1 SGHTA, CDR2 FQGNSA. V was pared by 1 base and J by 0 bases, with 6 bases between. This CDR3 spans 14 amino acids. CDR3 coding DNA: TGTGCCAGCAGCTTAGAGGGGGTGAACACTGAAGCTTTCTTT. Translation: CASSLEGVNTEAFF. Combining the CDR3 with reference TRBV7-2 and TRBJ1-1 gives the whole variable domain GAGVSQSPSNKVTEKGKDVELRCDPISGHTALYWYRQSLGQGLEFLIYFQGNSAPDKSGLPSDRFSAERTGGSVSTLTIQRTQQEDSAVYLCASSLEGVNTEAFFGQGTRLTVV.

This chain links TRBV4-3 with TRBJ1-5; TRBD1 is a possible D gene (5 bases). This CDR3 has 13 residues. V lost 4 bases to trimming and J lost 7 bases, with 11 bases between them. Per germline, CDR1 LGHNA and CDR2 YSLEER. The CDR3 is CASSPSEGQPQHF. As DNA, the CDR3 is TGCGCCAGCAGCCCATCTGAGGGGCAGCCCCAGCATTTT.

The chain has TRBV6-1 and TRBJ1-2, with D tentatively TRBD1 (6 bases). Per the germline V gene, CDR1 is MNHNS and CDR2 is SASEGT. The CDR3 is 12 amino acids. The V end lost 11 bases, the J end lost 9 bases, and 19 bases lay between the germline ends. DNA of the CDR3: TGTGCCTCCCAGGGGAAAACCCTTAGCTACACCTTC. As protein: CASQGKTLSYTF.

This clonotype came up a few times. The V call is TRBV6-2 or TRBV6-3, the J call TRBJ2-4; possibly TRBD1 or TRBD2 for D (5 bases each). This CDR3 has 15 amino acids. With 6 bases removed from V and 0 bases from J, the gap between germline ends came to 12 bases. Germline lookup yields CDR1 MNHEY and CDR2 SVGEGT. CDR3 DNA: TGTGCCAGCAGATTCCGGGGCTTAGCCAAAAACATTCAGTACTTC. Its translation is CASRFRGLAKNIQYF.

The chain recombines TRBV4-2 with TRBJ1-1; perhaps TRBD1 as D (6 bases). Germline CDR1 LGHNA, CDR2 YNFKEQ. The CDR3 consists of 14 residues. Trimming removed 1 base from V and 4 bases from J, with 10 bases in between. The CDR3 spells CASSQVGQTTEAFF. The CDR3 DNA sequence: TGTGCCAGCAGCCAAGTCGGACAGACCACTGAAGCTTTCTTT.

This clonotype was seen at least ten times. The CDR3 protein is CASSRAAEGTDTQYF. CDR3 bases: TGCGCCAGCAGCCGGGCAGCGGAAGGCACAGATACGCAGTATTTT. The rearrangement links TRBV4-3 to TRBJ2-3; tentatively, D is TRBD2 (5 bases). In germline, CDR1 is LGHNA, CDR2 YSLEER. The CDR3 spans 15 residues. V dropped 4 bases and J dropped 1 base, with 12 bases sitting between them.

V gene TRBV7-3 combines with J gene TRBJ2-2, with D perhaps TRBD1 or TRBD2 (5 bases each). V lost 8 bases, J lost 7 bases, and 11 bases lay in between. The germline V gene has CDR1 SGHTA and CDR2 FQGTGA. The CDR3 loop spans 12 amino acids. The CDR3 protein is CASQGEIGELFF. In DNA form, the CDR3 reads TGTGCCAGCCAAGGGGAGATCGGGGAGCTGTTTTTT.

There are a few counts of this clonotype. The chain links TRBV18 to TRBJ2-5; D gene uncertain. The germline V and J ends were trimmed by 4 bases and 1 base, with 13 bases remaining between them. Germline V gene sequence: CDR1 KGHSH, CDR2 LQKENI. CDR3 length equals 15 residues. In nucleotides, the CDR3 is TGTGCCAGCTCACGCACTATGGTCGTCCAAGAGACCCAGTACTTC. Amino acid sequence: CASSRTMVVQETQYF.

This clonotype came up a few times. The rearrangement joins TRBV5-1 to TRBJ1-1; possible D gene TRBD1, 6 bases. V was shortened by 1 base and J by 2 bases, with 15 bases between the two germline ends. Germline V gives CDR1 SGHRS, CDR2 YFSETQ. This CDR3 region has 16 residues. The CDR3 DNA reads TGCGCCAGCAGCTTGTCGTTCGGACAGCCAAACACTGAAGCTTTCTTT. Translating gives CASSLSFGQPNTEAFF.

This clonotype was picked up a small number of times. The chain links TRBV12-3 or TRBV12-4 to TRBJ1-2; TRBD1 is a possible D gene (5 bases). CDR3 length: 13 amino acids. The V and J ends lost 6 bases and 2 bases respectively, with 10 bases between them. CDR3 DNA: TGTGCCAGCAGCTTGGGGGTGAACTATGGCTACACCTTC. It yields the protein CASSLGVNYGYTF.

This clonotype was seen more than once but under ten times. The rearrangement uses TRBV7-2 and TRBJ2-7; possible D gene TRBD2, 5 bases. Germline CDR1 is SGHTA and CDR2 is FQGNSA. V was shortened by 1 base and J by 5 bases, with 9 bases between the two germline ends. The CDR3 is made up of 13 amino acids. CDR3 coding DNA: TGTGCCAGCAGCTTAGAGAGGGTCGACGAGCAGTACTTC. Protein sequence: CASSLERVDEQYF.

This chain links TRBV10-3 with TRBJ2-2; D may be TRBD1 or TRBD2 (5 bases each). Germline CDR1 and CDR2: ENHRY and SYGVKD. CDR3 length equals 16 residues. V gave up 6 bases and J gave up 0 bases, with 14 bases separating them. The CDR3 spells CAISDPGPANTGELFF. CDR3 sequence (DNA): TGTGCCATCAGCGATCCGGGACCGGCGAACACCGGGGAGCTGTTTTTT.

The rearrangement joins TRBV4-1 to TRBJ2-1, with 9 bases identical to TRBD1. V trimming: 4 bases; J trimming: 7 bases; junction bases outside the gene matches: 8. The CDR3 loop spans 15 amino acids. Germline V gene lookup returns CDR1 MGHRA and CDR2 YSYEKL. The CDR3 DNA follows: TGCGCCAGCAGCCGAGTAACAGGGGGCCGGAATGAGCAGTTCTTC. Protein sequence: CASSRVTGGRNEQFF.

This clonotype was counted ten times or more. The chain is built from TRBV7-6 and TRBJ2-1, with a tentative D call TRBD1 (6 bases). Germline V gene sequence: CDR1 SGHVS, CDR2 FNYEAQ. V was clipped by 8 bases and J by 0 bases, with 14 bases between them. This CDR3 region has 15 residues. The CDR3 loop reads CASGPDSSSYNEQFF. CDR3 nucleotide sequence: TGTGCCAGCGGGCCGGACAGCAGCTCCTACAATGAGCAGTTCTTC.

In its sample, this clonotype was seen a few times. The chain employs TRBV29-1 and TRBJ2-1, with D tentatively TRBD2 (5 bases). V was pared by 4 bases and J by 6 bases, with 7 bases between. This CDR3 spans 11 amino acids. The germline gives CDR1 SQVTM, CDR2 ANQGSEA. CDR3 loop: CSVGLSNEQFF. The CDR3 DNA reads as TGCAGCGTTGGACTATCCAATGAGCAGTTCTTC.

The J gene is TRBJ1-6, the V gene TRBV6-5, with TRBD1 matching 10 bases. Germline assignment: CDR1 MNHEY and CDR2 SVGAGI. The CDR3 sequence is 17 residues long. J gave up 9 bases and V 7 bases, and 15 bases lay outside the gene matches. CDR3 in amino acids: CASTYWDPGTGVSPLHF. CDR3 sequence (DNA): TGTGCCAGCACCTATTGGGACCCCGGGACAGGGGTTTCACCCCTCCACTTT.

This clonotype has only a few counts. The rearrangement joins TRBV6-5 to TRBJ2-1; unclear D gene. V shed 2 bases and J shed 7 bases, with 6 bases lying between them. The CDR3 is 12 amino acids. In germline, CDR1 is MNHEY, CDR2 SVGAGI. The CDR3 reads CASSYRENEQFF. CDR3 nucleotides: TGTGCCAGCAGTTACAGGGAAAATGAGCAGTTCTTC.

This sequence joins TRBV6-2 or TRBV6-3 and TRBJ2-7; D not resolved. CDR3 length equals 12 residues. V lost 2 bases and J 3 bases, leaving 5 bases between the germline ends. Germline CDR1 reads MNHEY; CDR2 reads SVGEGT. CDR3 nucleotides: TGTGCCAGCAGTTACAGGGACTACGAGCAGTACTTC. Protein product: CASSYRDYEQYF.

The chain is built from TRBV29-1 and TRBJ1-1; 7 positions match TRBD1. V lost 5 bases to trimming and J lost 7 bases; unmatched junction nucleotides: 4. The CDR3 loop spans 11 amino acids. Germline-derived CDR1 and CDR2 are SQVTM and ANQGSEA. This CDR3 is CSVRTGFEAFF. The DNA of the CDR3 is TGCAGCGTTAGGACAGGATTTGAAGCTTTCTTT.